This T cell receptor beta chain came from a study of cytomegalovirus exposure and HLA in healthy donors. Study details: Unique TCRs numbering approximately 80 million, obtained from HLA-typed donors, made up an early data release.

Vbeta (60) and Jbeta (13) primers were used in the PCR. TCRdb's copy holds only in-frame clones and misses some; the assay was immunoSEQ multiplex PCR. The table shows approximately 190,000 clones, with 87% occurring only once. This clone was counted a few times. Antigen: not known. Trimming left V 0 bases short and J 8 bases short, with 5 bases between. CDR1 SGDLS and CDR2 YYNGEE come from the germline V gene. The CDR3 spans 12 residues. Study results and caveats: The number of N-insertions in an Asian-associated ancestry cluster was reportedly below the 666-donor mean in a later analysis.

This sequence originates from a boy younger than 10 in good health and CMV-seronegative. The specimen sequenced was PBMCs. This chain links TRBV9 with TRBJ1-4, with D unclear. CDR3 nucleotides: TGTGCCAGCAGCGTAGCGGGGGAAAAACTGTTTTTT. This codes for CASSVAGEKLFF.